This record concerns one T cell receptor beta chain sequence. Trimming removed 5 bases from V and 6 bases from J; junction bases left unmatched: 10. This CDR3 region has 16 residues. Germline lookup yields CDR1 LGHDT and CDR2 YNNKEL (reference sequence). These data are taken from a study of blood T cell repertoires in COVID-19. Using immunoSEQ multiplex PCR, the repertoire was profiled, and TCRdb retains in-frame clones only, with some absent. This sample yields about 50,000 clones, of which 70% to 90% are seen a single time; 2.6% belongs to the top ten. This chain joins TRBV3-1 (or the pseudogene TRBV3-2) and TRBJ2-1, with TRBD1 identical over 10 bases. The sequence came from a woman of 80 years or more with COVID-19, enrolled during active disease. Sequenced material: peripheral blood. The DNA of the CDR3 is TGTGCCAGCAGCAACCTCCGGGACAGGGGATCCAATGAGCAGTTCTTC. Translating it yields CASSNLRDRGSNEQFF.